This T cell receptor beta chain was observed in a study of tumor and adjacent non-tumor tissue in lung cancer. In the study overall: There were 11 to 13 adenocarcinoma, a couple of squamous cell carcinoma and 1 small cell lung cancer cases. Aged about 31 to 80 years, patients included roughly ten men and 5 women with stage I to III disease. Whole-study results and caveats: Tumor tissue had significantly higher TCR diversity than normal lung. Top 100 clones took a larger repertoire share in normal lung.

J gave up 3 bases and V 9 bases, and 9 bases lay outside the gene matches. Germline V gene sequence: CDR1 MNHNY, CDR2 SVGAGI (reference sequence). CDR3 length equals 14 residues. This clonotype has ten or more counts. The antigen is not known. The library came from three nested PCR rounds adapted from ARM-PCR protocols. TCRdb re-derived calls from the multiplex PCR reads in MiXCR, one entry per CDR3 protein. The table lists under 95,000 distinct CDR3 sequences, more than 60% of them singletons. No cell sorting was done before RNA was extracted from the tissue. The chain joins TRBV6-6 to TRBJ2-5; 8 bases fit TRBD1. The sequenced sample consisted of lung tumor tissue. This clonotype originated in a man between 65 and 85 years old with non-small cell lung cancer. For the CDR3, the DNA is TGTGCCAGTCTAAGGACAGGGTCGGAAGAGACCCAGTACTTC. Its protein is CASLRTGSEETQYF.